Following are 31 T cell receptor beta chains from one sample sequenced in a study of graft-versus-host responses after intestinal transplantation. The protocol was immunoSEQ multiplex PCR, while the TCRdb copy is restricted to in-frame clones and leaves out a portion. The data hold tens of thousands of clones, with about nine tenths observed a single time. Their target antigens are unknown. The material was unstimulated CD4+ T cells sorted from spleen or lymph node cells, obtained before transplant. The receptors derive from a human donor who was the organ donor for an intestinal transplant.

This chain links TRBV28 with TRBJ2-1, with 7 bases fitting TRBD2. Germline CDR1 is MDHEN and CDR2 is SYDVKM. The CDR3 extends over 16 amino acids. Trimming took 4 bases from V and 1 from J; bases not matched to a gene: 7. The CDR3: CASSSTSPRSYNEQFF. In DNA, the CDR3 is TGTGCCAGCAGTTCGACTAGCCCCCGGTCCTACAATGAGCAGTTCTTC.

The rearrangement uses TRBV14 and TRBJ2-2; 9 bases are a match to TRBD1. J lost 0 bases, V lost 3 bases, and 2 bases had no gene match. Germline assignment: CDR1 SGHDN and CDR2 FVKESK. CDR3 length: 16 amino acids. CDR3 coding DNA: TGTGCCAGCAGCCACCGGACAGGGGCGAACACCGGGGAGCTGTTTTTT. Protein: CASSHRTGANTGELFF.

With regard to this clone: One end of the junction does not line up with germline, which may come from a read error. The V call is TRBV4-2, the J call TRBJ2-1, with 7 bases that match TRBD2. This CDR3 is 15 amino acids long. In germline, CDR1 is LGHNA, CDR2 YNFKEQ. CDR3 DNA sequence: TGTGCCAGCAGCCAGGCGGGAGCTAGGGTCAATGAGCAGCTCTTC. As protein: CASSQAGARVNEQLF.

V and J are TRBV9 and TRBJ2-7, with D maybe TRBD1 (5 bases). CDR1 and CDR2 from the germline V gene are SGDLS and YYNGEE. The CDR3 extends over 14 amino acids. Trimming stripped 3 bases from V and 1 base from J, with 11 bases between. Here the CDR3 reads CASSGGTKSYEQYF. The CDR3 DNA reads TGTGCCAGCAGCGGGGGCACCAAGTCCTACGAGCAGTACTTC. The whole variable domain, filled in from reference TRBV9 and TRBJ2-7, reads DSGVTQTPKHLITATGQRVTLRCSPRSGDLSVYWYQQSLDQGLQFLIQYYNGEERAKGNILERFSAQQFPDLHSELNLSSLELGDSALYFCASSGGTKSYEQYFGPGTRLTVT.

The chain uses TRBV6-5 and TRBJ1-5; D is perhaps TRBD1 (6 bases). Trimming removed 5 bases from V and 7 bases from J, with 15 bases in between. CDR3 size: 14 residues. Germline loops: CDR1 MNHEY, CDR2 SVGAGI. CDR3 sequence: CASSDQGGNQPQHF. CDR3 bases: TGTGCCAGCAGTGACCAAGGGGGGAACCAGCCCCAGCATTTT.

This clone was seen a single time. The V call is TRBV5-1, the J call TRBJ1-2; TRBD1 matches at 9 bases. CDR1 and CDR2 from the germline V gene are SGHRS and YFSETQ. The J segment lost 0 bases and the V segment lost 6 bases, leaving 3 bases of the junction unmatched. This CDR3 has 14 residues. In nucleotides, the CDR3 is TGCGCCAGCACCGGACAGGGGACTAACTATGGCTACACCTTC. Protein product: CASTGQGTNYGYTF.

The chain recombines TRBV21-1 with TRBJ2-1; TRBD1 is the table's D call and was not checked against the DNA. TRBV21-1 is assigned pseudogene status. The CDR3 runs 16 residues. The CDR3 reads CASTQTGQGVFGEQFF. DNA for the CDR3: TGTGCCAGCACCCAGACGGGACAGGGAGTTTTCGGTGAGCAGTTCTTC.

The chain links TRBV9 to TRBJ2-2; 7 positions match TRBD2. CDR1 and CDR2 (germline): SGDLS, YYNGEE. This CDR3 has 13 amino acids. The ends lost 3 bases at V and 6 bases at J; junction bases unmatched: 2. Here the CDR3 DNA reads TGTGCCAGCAGCGGGGAGGGCTCCGGGGAGCTGTTTTTT. This sequence encodes CASSGEGSGELFF.

CDR3 sequence: CSVEEVYRAYEQYF. The CDR3 nucleotides read TGCAGCGTTGAAGAAGTGTACAGAGCCTACGAGCAGTACTTC. This chain connects TRBV29-1 to TRBJ2-7; D is unresolved. Deletions cut 0 bases from V and 2 bases from J, with 11 bases between. CDR1 and CDR2 (germline): SQVTM, ANQGSEA. The CDR3 is 14 amino acids.

V usage is TRBV5-1 and J usage is TRBJ1-2; D uncertain. From germline, CDR1 is SGHRS and CDR2 YFSETQ. Trimming cost V 4 bases and J 5 bases, with 15 bases left between them. The CDR3 loop spans 14 amino acids. This chain's CDR3 is CASSLTWADYGYTF. The CDR3 nucleotides are TGCGCCAGCAGCCTAACGTGGGCGGATTATGGCTACACCTTC.

This chain joins TRBV7-2 and TRBJ1-2; weak D call: TRBD1 (6 bases). Germline lookup yields CDR1 SGHTA and CDR2 FQGNSA. This CDR3 has 16 residues. Trimming cost V 2 bases and J 5 bases, with 18 bases left between them. The CDR3 DNA reads as TGTGCCAGCAGCTTATCCCCGCACAGGGCAGGATATGGCTACACCTTC. Translation: CASSLSPHRAGYGYTF.

The chain carries TRBV5-1 and TRBJ2-5, with 10 bases aligning to TRBD2. With V trimmed by 7 bases and J by 4 bases, 4 bases remained unmatched. Germline assignment: CDR1 SGHRS and CDR2 YFSETQ. The CDR3 runs to 13 residues. The CDR3, as DNA: TGCGCCAGCTTAGGGACTAGCGCAGAGACCCAGTACTTC. Encoded protein: CASLGTSAETQYF. Complete variable domain (other parts from reference TRBV5-1 and TRBJ2-5): KAGVTQTPRYLIKTRGQQVTLSCSPISGHRSVSWYQQTPGQGLQFLFEYFSETQRNKGNFPGRFSGRQFSNSRSEMNVSTLELGDSALYLCASLGTSAETQYFGPGTRLLVL.

The gene calls are TRBV5-4 and TRBJ2-7; 12 nucleotides line up with TRBD2. V was pared by 3 bases and J by 5 bases, with 9 bases of the junction left unmatched. Per germline, CDR1 SGHNT and CDR2 YYREEE (reference sequence). The CDR3 covers 16 residues. In DNA form, the CDR3 reads TGTGCCAGCAGCTGCGTGACTAGCGGGAGTTTCAACGAGCAGTACTTC. Its translation is CASSCVTSGSFNEQYF.

V and J are TRBV6-5 and TRBJ2-6; the D is unclear. Deletions cut 2 bases from V and 0 bases from J, with 5 bases between. Per the germline V gene, CDR1 is MNHEY and CDR2 is SVGAGI. This CDR3 is 15 amino acids long. CDR3 sequence: CASSYGSSGANVLTF. CDR3 nucleotide sequence: TGTGCCAGCAGTTACGGCAGCTCTGGGGCCAACGTCCTGACTTTC.

This rearrangement joins TRBV6-6 to TRBJ1-2; D is uncertain. This CDR3 is 12 amino acids long. From germline, CDR1 is MNHNY and CDR2 SVGAGI (reference sequence). Trimming left V 5 bases short and J 7 bases short, with 11 bases between. The CDR3 loop reads CASSGWTGGYTF. DNA of the CDR3: TGTGCCAGCAGTGGTTGGACCGGTGGCTACACCTTC.

The CDR3 is CASSLWGRSDKNTEAFF. Written as DNA, the CDR3 is TGTGCCAGCAGTTTATGGGGCAGGTCCGATAAGAACACTGAAGCTTTCTTT. The chain employs TRBV27 and TRBJ1-1, with a tentative D call TRBD1 (5 bases). V lost 1 base and J lost 1, with 16 bases in between. The CDR3 has 17 amino acids. Germline V lookup: CDR1 MNHEY, CDR2 SMNVEV (reference sequence).

The chain has TRBV10-3 and TRBJ1-2, with TRBD1 identical over 8 bases. This CDR3 region has 16 residues. Germline-derived CDR1 and CDR2 are ENHRY and SYGVKD. V lost 6 bases, J lost 0 bases, and 9 bases stayed unmatched. Written as DNA, the CDR3 is TGTGCCATCAGGCCACAGGGGGACCCGACTAACTATGGCTACACCTTC. Translated: CAIRPQGDPTNYGYTF.

The rearrangement uses TRBV27 and TRBJ2-1; maybe TRBD1 (5 bases). The CDR3 spans 14 residues. V was clipped by 6 bases and J by 0 bases, with 9 bases between them. The V gene's germline CDR1 is MNHEY and CDR2 SMNVEV (reference sequence). The CDR3 region has the DNA TGTGCCAGCAGCCCAGGGCCCTCCTACAATGAGCAGTTCTTC. Its translation is CASSPGPSYNEQFF.

This clone showed up just once. The rearrangement uses TRBV13 and TRBJ2-1, with 11 positions matching TRBD2. Germline V gene lookup returns CDR1 PRHDT and CDR2 FYEKMQ (reference sequence). The CDR3 has 15 amino acids. Trimming at V came to 5 bases and at J to 4 bases, leaving 4 bases not matched to a gene. CDR3 nucleotides: TGTGCCAGCAGCCCCAGACTAGCGGGATACAATGAGCAGTTCTTC. Encoded protein: CASSPRLAGYNEQFF.

This clone appeared once. The gene calls are TRBV11-2 and TRBJ1-4; D ambiguous. This CDR3 has 15 amino acids. Trimming shortened V by 5 bases and J by 5 bases, and 15 bases separated the two germline ends. CDR1 and CDR2 from the germline V gene are SGHAT and FQNNGV. The CDR3 is CASSTSPTKNEKLFF. In DNA, the CDR3 is TGTGCCAGCAGCACTAGTCCCACGAAAAATGAAAAACTGTTTTTT.

The J gene is TRBJ2-6, the V gene TRBV7-9; D is uncertain. The germline CDR1 and CDR2 sequences are SEHNR and FQNEAQ (reference sequence). Trimming removed 1 base from V and 4 bases from J, with 8 bases in between. The CDR3 is 15 residues long. Here the CDR3 reads CASSLVWAGANVLTF. CDR3 in DNA: TGTGCCAGCAGCTTAGTCTGGGCCGGGGCCAACGTCCTGACTTTC. The complete variable domain, with remaining parts taken from reference TRBV7-9 and TRBJ2-6, reads DTGVSQNPRHKITKRGQNVTFRCDPISEHNRLYWYRQTLGQGPEFLTYFQNEAQLEKSRLLSDRFSAERPKGSFSTLEIQRTEQGDSAMYLCASSLVWAGANVLTFGAGSRLTVL.

A single count supports this clone. V and J are TRBV27 and TRBJ1-5, with D perhaps matching TRBD1 (5 bases). There are 14 residues in the CDR3. Germline values: CDR1 MNHEY, CDR2 SMNVEV (reference sequence). The V and J ends lost 3 bases and 6 bases respectively, with 12 bases between them. The CDR3 reads CASSFAGRGQPQHF. The CDR3 nucleotides read TGTGCCAGCAGTTTTGCCGGGAGGGGTCAGCCCCAGCATTTT.

This clone has only one observation. The J gene is TRBJ2-1, the V gene TRBV28; D possibly corresponds to TRBD1 (6 bases). The CDR3 runs 13 residues. Germline V gene lookup returns CDR1 MDHEN and CDR2 SYDVKM. CDR3 region: CALQGGRLNEQFF. Here the CDR3 DNA reads TGTGCTCTGCAAGGGGGAAGGTTGAATGAGCAGTTCTTC.

The rearrangement uses TRBV7-8 and TRBJ1-5, with TRBD1 matching 8 bases. The CDR3 runs to 17 residues. The V gene end was trimmed by 6 bases and the J gene end by 0 bases; junction bases not matched to a gene: 10. Per germline, CDR1 SGHVS and CDR2 FQNEAQ. The CDR3 spells CASSLSTGAYSNQPQHF. The CDR3 coding sequence is TGTGCCAGCAGTTTATCGACAGGGGCATATAGCAATCAGCCCCAGCATTTT.

The chain combines TRBV5-5 with TRBJ2-4; D unresolved. CDR3 size: 18 residues. Trimming stripped 4 bases from V and 0 bases from J, with 20 bases between. Germline V gene data show CDR1 as SGHKS and CDR2 as YYEKEE (reference sequence). As DNA, the CDR3 is TGTGCCAGCAGCCAAGCAGGTCCCCTAAGTGTAGCCAAAAACATTCAGTACTTC. It yields the protein CASSQAGPLSVAKNIQYF.

The CDR3 reads CASTRVSMNTEAFF. As DNA, the CDR3 is TGTGCCAGTACTCGTGTCAGCATGAACACTGAAGCTTTCTTT. The V gene is TRBV19, the J gene TRBJ1-1; no reliable D call. This CDR3 has 14 residues. CDR1 and CDR2 (germline): LNHDA, SQIVND (reference sequence). Trimming left V 7 bases short and J 0 bases short, with 12 bases between.

The table lists this clone with a few counts. The chain couples TRBV27 to TRBJ1-2; 9 bases map to TRBD1. Germline V lookup: CDR1 MNHEY, CDR2 SMNVEV (reference sequence). With 3 bases clipped from V and 4 bases from J, the junction kept 0 bases outside the gene matches. CDR3 length: 13 residues. The CDR3 DNA reads TGTGCCAGCAGTTTGACAGGGGGCTATGGCTACACCTTC. Translation: CASSLTGGYGYTF.

The gene calls are TRBV5-1 and TRBJ2-7, with 10 bases lining up with TRBD2. Germline CDR1 and CDR2: SGHRS and YFSETQ. Trimming at V came to 3 bases and at J to 0 bases, leaving 0 bases not matched to a gene. This CDR3 is 14 amino acids long. This CDR3 reads CASSSSGSSYEQYF. In DNA form, the CDR3 reads TGCGCCAGCAGCTCTAGCGGGAGCTCCTACGAGCAGTACTTC.

The V gene is TRBV5-4, the J gene TRBJ2-1; the match to TRBD2 covers 8 bases. From germline, CDR1 is SGHNT and CDR2 YYREEE (reference sequence). V lost 0 bases, J lost 7 bases, and 6 bases stayed unmatched. This CDR3 has 15 amino acids. CDR3 sequence: CASSLAGGPDNEQFF. CDR3 nucleotide sequence: TGTGCCAGCAGCTTGGCGGGAGGGCCCGATAATGAGCAGTTCTTC. The full variable domain, rest sourced from reference TRBV5-4 and TRBJ2-1, is ETGVTQSPTHLIKTRGQQVTLRCSSQSGHNTVSWYQQALGQGPQFIFQYYREEENGRGNFPPRFSGLQFPNYSSELNVNALELDDSALYLCASSLAGGPDNEQFFGPGTRLTVL.

This chain uses TRBV27 with TRBJ2-1; 9 positions agree with TRBD2. Trimming removed 3 bases from V and 5 bases from J; junction bases left unmatched: 8. The CDR3 runs to 16 residues. Germline values: CDR1 MNHEY, CDR2 SMNVEV (reference sequence). The CDR3 DNA sequence: TGTGCCAGCAGTTTCAGAGCGGGAGGCGTCGACAATGAGCAGTTCTTC. Amino acid sequence: CASSFRAGGVDNEQFF.

CDR3 sequence (DNA): TGTGCCAGCAGCTTGAGGGCGGGGCGCGAGCAGTTCTTC. It specifies CASSLRAGREQFF. The chain combines TRBV5-6 with TRBJ2-1; perhaps TRBD2 as D (6 bases). Per the germline V gene, CDR1 is SGHDT and CDR2 is YYEEEE. This CDR3 comprises 13 residues. Trimming stripped 1 base from V and 10 bases from J, with 12 bases between.